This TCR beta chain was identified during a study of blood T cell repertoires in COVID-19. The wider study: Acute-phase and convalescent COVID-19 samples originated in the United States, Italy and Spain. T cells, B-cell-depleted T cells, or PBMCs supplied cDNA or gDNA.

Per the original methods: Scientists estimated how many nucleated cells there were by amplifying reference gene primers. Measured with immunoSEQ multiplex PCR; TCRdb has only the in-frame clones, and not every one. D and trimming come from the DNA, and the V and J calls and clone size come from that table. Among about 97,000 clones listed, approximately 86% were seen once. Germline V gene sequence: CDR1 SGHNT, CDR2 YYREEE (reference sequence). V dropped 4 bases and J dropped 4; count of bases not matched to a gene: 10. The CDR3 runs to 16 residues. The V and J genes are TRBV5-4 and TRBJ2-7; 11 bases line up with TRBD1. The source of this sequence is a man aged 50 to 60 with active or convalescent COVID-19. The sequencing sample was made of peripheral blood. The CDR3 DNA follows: TGTGCCAGCAGCCTTTATGGACAGGGGGCAGGGTACGAGCAGTACTTC. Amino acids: CASSLYGQGAGYEQYF. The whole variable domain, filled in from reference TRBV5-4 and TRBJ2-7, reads ETGVTQSPTHLIKTRGQQVTLRCSSQSGHNTVSWYQQALGQGPQFIFQYYREEENGRGNFPPRFSGLQFPNYSSELNVNALELDDSALYLCASSLYGQGAGYEQYFGPGTRLTVT.